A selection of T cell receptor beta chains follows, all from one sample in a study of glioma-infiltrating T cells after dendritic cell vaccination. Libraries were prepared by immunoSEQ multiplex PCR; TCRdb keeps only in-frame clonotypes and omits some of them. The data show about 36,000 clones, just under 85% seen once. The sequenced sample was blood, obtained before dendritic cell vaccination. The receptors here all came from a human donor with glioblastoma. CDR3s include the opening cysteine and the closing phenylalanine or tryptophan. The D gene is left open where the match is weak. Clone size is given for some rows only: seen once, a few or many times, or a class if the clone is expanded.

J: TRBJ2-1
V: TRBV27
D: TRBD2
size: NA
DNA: TGTGCCAGCACCGTTAGCGGGGGGGCCTGGAATGAGCAGTTCTTC
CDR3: CASTVSGGAWNEQFF

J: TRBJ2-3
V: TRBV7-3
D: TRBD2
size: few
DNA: TGTGCCAGCAGCTTAATAGCGGGGGGGCCGTCGGGTACGCAGTATTTT
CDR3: CASSLIAGGPSGTQYF

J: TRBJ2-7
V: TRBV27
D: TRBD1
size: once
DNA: TGTGCCAGCGGGTGGACAGGGACCGAGCAGTACTTC
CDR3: CASGWTGTEQYF

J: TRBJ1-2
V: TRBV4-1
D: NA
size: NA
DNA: TGCGCCAGCAGCCAAATACAGGGAGTTAACTATGGCTACACCTTC
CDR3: CASSQIQGVNYGYTF

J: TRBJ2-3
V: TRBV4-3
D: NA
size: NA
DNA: TGCGCCAGCAGCCAAGAGGCCGGGGTGGATACGCAGTATTTT
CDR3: CASSQEAGVDTQYF

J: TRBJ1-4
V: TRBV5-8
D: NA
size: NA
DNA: TGCGCCAGCAGCCAGAGAGCTAGGCCGATAACTAATGAAAAACTGTTTTTT
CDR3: CASSQRARPITNEKLFF

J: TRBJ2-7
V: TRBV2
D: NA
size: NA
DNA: TGTGCCAGCACCCAGGGGGGCTCCTACGAGCAGTACTTC
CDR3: CASTQGGSYEQYF

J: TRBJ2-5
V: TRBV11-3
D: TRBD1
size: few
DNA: TGTGCCAGCAGCCGAAGGACAGGGGGCGATGAGACCCAGTACTTC
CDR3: CASSRRTGGDETQYF

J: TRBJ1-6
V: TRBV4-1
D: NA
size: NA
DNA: TGCGCCAGCAGCCGACCTTCTACAGGGCGGAATTCACCCCTCCACTTT
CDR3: CASSRPSTGRNSPLHF

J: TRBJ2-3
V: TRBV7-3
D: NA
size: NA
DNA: TGTGCCAGCAGCACAGGGAACACAGATACGCAGTATTTT
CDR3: CASSTGNTDTQYF

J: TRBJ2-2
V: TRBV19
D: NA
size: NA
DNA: TGTGCCAGTAGTATAGGGACAGCCACCGGGGAGCTGTTTTTT
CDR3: CASSIGTATGELFF

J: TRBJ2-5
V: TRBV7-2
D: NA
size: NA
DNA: TGTGCCAGCAGCTCCATCCAAGAGACCCAGTACTTC
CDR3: CASSSIQETQYF

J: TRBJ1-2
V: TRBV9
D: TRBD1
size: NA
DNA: TGTGCCAGCAGCGTAGGAGGCGGTCAGGGGGCGGAAGGCTACACCTTC
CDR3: CASSVGGGQGAEGYTF

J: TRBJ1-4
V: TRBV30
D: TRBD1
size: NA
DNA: TGTGCCTGGAGTTGGGGGACAGGGGACGAAAAACTGTTTTTT
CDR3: CAWSWGTGDEKLFF

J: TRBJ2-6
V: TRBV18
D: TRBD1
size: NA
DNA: TGTGCCAGCTCCCGACAGGGAATAGGCTCTGGGGCCAACGTCCTGACTTTC
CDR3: CASSRQGIGSGANVLTF

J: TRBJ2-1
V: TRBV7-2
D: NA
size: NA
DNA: TGTGCCAGCAGCTTAGGGAGGGGGGGGGCCTACAATGAGCAGTTCTTC
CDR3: CASSLGRGGAYNEQFF

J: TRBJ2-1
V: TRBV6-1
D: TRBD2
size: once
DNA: TGTGCCACGACCTCGGGGGGTCGCTACAATGAGCAGTTCTTC
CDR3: CATTSGGRYNEQFF

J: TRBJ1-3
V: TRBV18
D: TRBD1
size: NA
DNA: TGTGCCAGCTCACCTCAGACAGGGGAAAACACCATATATTTT
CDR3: CASSPQTGENTIYF

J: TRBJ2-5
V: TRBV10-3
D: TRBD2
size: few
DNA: TGTGCCAGCAGTTACCCCACTAGCGGGGGGGAGACCCAGTACTTC
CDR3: CASSYPTSGGETQYF

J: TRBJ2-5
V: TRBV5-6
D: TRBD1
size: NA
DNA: TGTGCCAGCAGCTTTACAGGGGCCGAGGGGACCCAGTACTTC
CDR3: CASSFTGAEGTQYF

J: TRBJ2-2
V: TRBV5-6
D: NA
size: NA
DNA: TGTGCCAGCAGCTTGGCCCCGACAACCATCACCGGGGAGCTGTTTTTT
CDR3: CASSLAPTTITGELFF

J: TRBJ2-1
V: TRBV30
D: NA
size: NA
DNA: TGTGCCTGGAGTGTAAATGTCGGAAGCTTTAATACGGGTGAGCAGTTCTTC
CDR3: CAWSVNVGSFNTGEQFF

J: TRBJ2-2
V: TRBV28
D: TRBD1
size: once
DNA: TGTGCCAGCAGCCTTTTCGGGGACAGGGACTTCTGGGGGGAGCTGTTTTTT
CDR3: CASSLFGDRDFWGELFF